These 30 T cell receptor beta chains share one sample of origin, sequenced in a study of T cell changes during pregnancy in multiple sclerosis. Sequenced by immunoSEQ multiplex PCR; TCRdb stores in-frame clones only, minus some. The sample holds tens of thousands of clones, 91% seen once. The source material was peripheral blood, sampled in the second trimester of pregnancy. All receptors come from a female donor with multiple sclerosis, enrolled in a pregnancy study.

The chain carries TRBV29-1 and TRBJ2-7; 7 nucleotides match TRBD1. Germline V gene lookup returns CDR1 SQVTM and CDR2 ANQGSEA. The CDR3 spans 15 residues. With V trimmed by 6 bases and J by 3 bases, 14 bases remained unmatched. CDR3 in amino acids: CSVSSTGDAYYEQYF. CDR3 nucleotides: TGCAGCGTATCCTCTACAGGGGACGCCTACTACGAGCAGTACTTC.

The rearrangement uses TRBV7-2 and TRBJ1-1; TRBD1 agrees at 10 bases. The CDR3 length is 15 residues. Unmatched junction bases numbered 3, after V lost 5 bases and J lost 0 bases. Germline V CDR1 and CDR2: SGHTA, FQGNSA. The CDR3 spells CASSDRGLMNTEAFF. Here the CDR3 DNA reads TGTGCCAGCAGCGACAGGGGGCTTATGAACACTGAAGCTTTCTTT.

V is TRBV5-4 and J is TRBJ1-3, with a possible D match to TRBD1 (5 bases). Trimming cost V 3 bases and J 1 base, with 20 bases left between them. This CDR3 contains 18 residues. In germline, CDR1 is SGHNT, CDR2 YYREEE (reference sequence). The CDR3 sequence: CASSSGGGISASGNTIYF. The CDR3 DNA is TGTGCCAGCAGCTCCGGGGGGGGTATAAGTGCGTCTGGAAACACCATATATTTT.

The V call is TRBV6-1, the J call TRBJ2-4, with D tentatively TRBD1 (5 bases). Trimming took 6 bases from V and 2 from J, leaving 14 bases between them. This CDR3 is 15 amino acids long. CDR1 and CDR2 (germline): MNHNS, SASEGT. The CDR3 protein is CASRPMTVPKNIQYF. CDR3 bases: TGTGCCAGCAGACCAATGACAGTTCCCAAAAACATTCAGTACTTC.

The chain carries TRBV5-8 and TRBJ2-2; perhaps TRBD1 as D (7 bases). The V gene's germline CDR1 is SGHTS and CDR2 YDEGEE. Trimming stripped 0 bases from V and 6 bases from J, with 12 bases between. The CDR3 has 15 amino acids. CDR3 sequence (DNA): TGTGCCAGCAGCTTGGCCGTCAGGGGGGCCGGGGAGCTGTTTTTT. It is translated as CASSLAVRGAGELFF.

The CDR3 nucleotides are TGTGCCAGCACCCCTTGGGGAGGCAGGGACAGAGAAAAACTGTTTTTT. Protein sequence: CASTPWGGRDREKLFF. The chain is built from TRBV7-9 and TRBJ1-4; 7 positions agree with TRBD1. This CDR3 is built from 16 residues. Germline V gene sequence: CDR1 SEHNR, CDR2 FQNEAQ (reference sequence). Trimming cost V 7 bases and J 8 bases; bases outside gene matches: 16.

This sequence joins TRBV7-9 and TRBJ1-1; D uncertain. Germline V lookup: CDR1 SEHNR, CDR2 FQNEAQ (reference sequence). The germline V and J ends were trimmed by 5 bases and 10 bases, with 17 bases remaining between them. This CDR3 region has 13 residues. CDR3 protein: CASSVLQTTGAFF. Here the CDR3 DNA reads TGTGCCAGCAGCGTACTACAAACCACGGGAGCTTTCTTT.

This chain connects TRBV7-9 to TRBJ1-2, with 12 bases matching TRBD1. After removal of 5 bases from V and 7 bases from J, the junction contained 8 bases not matched to a gene. This CDR3 comprises 15 residues. CDR1 is SEHNR, CDR2 FQNEAQ, per germline (reference sequence). Here the CDR3 DNA reads TGTGCCAGCAGCCGAACGGGACAGGGGGCCGGTGGCTACACCTTC. It codes for CASSRTGQGAGGYTF. The entire variable domain, with the rest obtained from reference TRBV7-9 and TRBJ1-2, is as follows: DTGVSQNPRHKITKRGQNVTFRCDPISEHNRLYWYRQTLGQGPEFLTYFQNEAQLEKSRLLSDRFSAERPKGSFSTLEIQRTEQGDSAMYLCASSRTGQGAGGYTFGSGTRLTVV.

The chain joins TRBV7-2 to TRBJ2-7; 7 bases are shared with TRBD1. The CDR3 covers 13 residues. The germline V gene has CDR1 SGHTA and CDR2 FQGNSA. The junction had 6 bases not matched to a gene; V was cut back by 5 bases and J by 5 bases. The CDR3 DNA reads TGTGCCAGCAGCGTCACAGGGGCCCACGAGCAGTACTTC. Translated: CASSVTGAHEQYF.

This clone was observed a single time. The chain links TRBV5-6 to TRBJ2-1, with a tentative D call TRBD1 (6 bases). The CDR3 spans 14 residues. Between the trimmed V and J ends, which lost 9 bases and 2 bases, there was a span of 15 bases. The germline gives CDR1 SGHDT, CDR2 YYEEEE. The CDR3: CATQRWDTYNEQFF. The CDR3 DNA reads as TGTGCCACCCAAAGGTGGGACACCTACAATGAGCAGTTCTTC.

This clone was observed once. The chain employs TRBV19 and TRBJ1-3; no clear D. The CDR3 is made up of 13 amino acids. With 8 bases removed from V and 8 bases from J, the gap between germline ends came to 16 bases. Germline V gene sequence: CDR1 LNHDA, CDR2 SQIVND (reference sequence). The CDR3 DNA sequence: TGTGCCAGTGCTCCGGTACTTAGAGACACCATATATTTT. It is translated as CASAPVLRDTIYF. The full variable domain, rest sourced from reference TRBV19 and TRBJ1-3, is DGGITQSPKYLFRKEGQNVTLSCEQNLNHDAMYWYRQDPGQGLRLIYYSQIVNDFQKGDIAEGYSVSREKKESFPLTVTSAQKNPTAFYLCASAPVLRDTIYFGEGSWLTVV.

The chain couples TRBV5-1 to TRBJ2-6, with 7 bases aligning to TRBD2. Germline V lookup: CDR1 SGHRS, CDR2 YFSETQ. The CDR3 is made up of 16 amino acids. V lost 4 bases and J lost 0; bases outside the gene matches: 4. CDR3 sequence: CASSLTGGSGANVLTF. The DNA for the CDR3 is TGCGCCAGCAGCCTTACGGGGGGCTCTGGGGCCAACGTCCTGACTTTC.

The chain uses TRBV2 and TRBJ2-5; 15 nucleotides align to TRBD2. Unmatched junction bases numbered 8, after V lost 7 bases and J lost 5 bases. The CDR3 extends over 16 amino acids. Germline loops: CDR1 SNHLY, CDR2 FYNNEI. CDR3 sequence: CASTPGLAGGEETQYF. CDR3 in DNA: TGTGCCAGCACCCCGGGACTAGCGGGGGGTGAGGAGACCCAGTACTTC.

This chain connects TRBV11-2 to TRBJ2-7; possible D gene TRBD1, 5 bases. The CDR3 is made up of 14 amino acids. V lost 1 base to trimming and J lost 6 bases, with 13 bases between them. CDR1 is SGHAT, CDR2 FQNNGV, per germline. CDR3 sequence: CASSLAVGVGEQYF. The CDR3, as DNA: TGTGCCAGCAGCTTAGCGGTAGGGGTGGGCGAGCAGTACTTC.

This clone was seen more than once but under ten times. The CDR3 coding sequence is TGTGCCAGCAGCTTCGGGAACCGCAATCAGCCCCAGCATTTT. This codes for CASSFGNRNQPQHF. The genes are TRBV5-6 and TRBJ1-5, with D unclear. V dropped 2 bases and J dropped 2 bases, with 8 bases sitting between them. The length of the CDR3 is 14 residues. Per the germline V gene, CDR1 is SGHDT and CDR2 is YYEEEE.

This rearrangement joins TRBV5-4 to TRBJ1-5, with D unclear. Trimming removed 1 base at V and 1 base at J, with 15 bases between. Germline V gives CDR1 SGHNT, CDR2 YYREEE (reference sequence). The CDR3 has 17 residues. CDR3 residues: CASSLTRGGGSNQPQHF. The DNA of the CDR3 is TGTGCCAGCAGCTTGACTAGAGGAGGAGGAAGCAATCAGCCCCAGCATTTT.

This clone was found a few times. V and J are TRBV4-2 and TRBJ1-2, with D maybe TRBD1 (6 bases). The CDR3 has 14 residues. Germline V gene data show CDR1 as LGHNA and CDR2 as YNFKEQ. The V and J ends lost 0 bases and 7 bases respectively, with 12 bases between them. The CDR3 sequence: CASSQDNRVGGYTF. DNA of the CDR3: TGTGCCAGCAGCCAAGATAACAGGGTGGGTGGCTACACCTTC.

This clone was counted only a few times. The chain combines TRBV11-2 with TRBJ2-7; a possible D gene is TRBD1 (6 bases). Looked up from germline, CDR1 is SGHAT and CDR2 is FQNNGV. CDR3 size: 13 residues. Trimming stripped 9 bases from V and 1 base from J, with 13 bases between. Here the CDR3 reads CASRSTGSYEQYF. DNA of the CDR3: TGTGCCAGTAGGTCGACAGGATCCTACGAGCAGTACTTC.

The CDR3 sequence: CASSLGQGNYGYTF. The CDR3 nucleotides read TGTGCCAGCAGCTTAGGTCAGGGTAACTATGGCTACACCTTC. V usage is TRBV7-8 and J usage is TRBJ1-2, with D possibly being TRBD1 (5 bases). The length of the CDR3 is 14 residues. From germline, CDR1 is SGHVS and CDR2 FQNEAQ. V lost 1 base, J lost 1 base, and 7 bases lay in between.

A note on this clone: At the DNA level, this CDR3 is encoded by other sequences in the same sample as well. The V call is TRBV5-6, the J call TRBJ2-7, with a tentative D call TRBD2 (6 bases). Trimming shortened V by 3 bases and J by 6 bases, and 16 bases separated the two germline ends. The CDR3 spans 14 residues. CDR1 is SGHDT and CDR2 is YYEEEE in the germline V gene. For the CDR3, the DNA is TGTGCCAGCAGCTCCACTGGCACAGCGGGCGAGCAGTACTTC. Protein sequence: CASSSTGTAGEQYF.

The V gene is TRBV5-1, the J gene TRBJ2-5; 9 nucleotides line up with TRBD1. Germline V gene data show CDR1 as SGHRS and CDR2 as YFSETQ. The CDR3 totals 15 residues. Trimming removed 4 bases from V and 3 bases from J; junction bases left unmatched: 7. In DNA form, the CDR3 reads TGCGCCAGCAGCCTCTCGGGGACAGGGAAAGAGACCCAGTACTTC. Residues: CASSLSGTGKETQYF.

The V and J genes are TRBV5-1 and TRBJ2-2, with D perhaps matching TRBD1 (5 bases). The CDR3 runs 15 residues. From germline, CDR1 is SGHRS and CDR2 YFSETQ. V was pared by 5 bases and J by 2 bases, with 13 bases between. The CDR3 protein is CASRRGRANTGELFF. The CDR3 coding sequence is TGCGCCAGCAGAAGAGGCAGGGCAAACACCGGGGAGCTGTTTTTT.

The chain has TRBV7-9 and TRBJ1-5; D possibly corresponds to TRBD1 (5 bases). The CDR3 is made up of 15 amino acids. The germline CDR1 and CDR2 sequences are SEHNR and FQNEAQ (reference sequence). Trimming took off 5 bases at V and 1 base at J, with 12 bases between the two ends. CDR3 nucleotide sequence: TGTGCCAGCAGCCCCACAGGTTCCAGCAATCAGCCCCAGCATTTT. Its translation: CASSPTGSSNQPQHF.

V is TRBV19 and J is TRBJ1-1; D not certain. Trimming stripped 2 bases from V and 8 bases from J, with 15 bases between. CDR1 and CDR2 from the germline V gene are LNHDA and SQIVND (reference sequence). This CDR3 contains 14 residues. The CDR3 loop reads CASSIWQDSIEAFF. Written as DNA, the CDR3 is TGTGCCAGTAGTATATGGCAGGACTCGATCGAAGCTTTCTTT.

The chain joins TRBV12-2 to TRBJ2-7; the table gives TRBD1 as D, unverified against the DNA. TRBV12-2 is given as a pseudogene. CDR3 length: 16 residues. CDR3 coding DNA: TGTGCAAGTCGCAGTCAAAAGATCCGGCGAGGGGGCGAGCAGTACTTC. This translates into CASRSQKIRRGGEQYF.

The chain employs TRBV19 and TRBJ1-6; possibly TRBD1 for D (5 bases). The CDR3 totals 14 residues. Trimming removed 8 bases at V and 6 bases at J, with 14 bases between. From germline, CDR1 is LNHDA and CDR2 SQIVND (reference sequence). DNA for the CDR3: TGTGCCAGTGGGATCCAGGGTCTTAATTCACCCCTCCACTTT. Residues: CASGIQGLNSPLHF.

The rearrangement uses TRBV18 and TRBJ1-2; possible D gene TRBD1, 5 bases. The CDR3 length is 19 residues. Between the trimmed V and J ends, which lost 5 bases and 3 bases, there was a span of 28 bases. CDR1 is KGHSH and CDR2 is LQKENI in the germline V gene. CDR3 in amino acids: CASSSIPDIGVAVDYGYTF. The CDR3 region has the DNA TGTGCCAGCTCATCCATTCCGGACATAGGCGTGGCCGTGGACTATGGCTACACCTTC.

The rearrangement links TRBV5-4 to TRBJ1-3; D gene uncertain. The CDR3 length is 14 residues. The germline V gene has CDR1 SGHNT and CDR2 YYREEE (reference sequence). V gave up 4 bases and J gave up 2 bases, with 10 bases separating them. The CDR3 DNA reads as TGTGCCAGCAGCAAAACAGAACCTGGAAACACCATATATTTT. Protein sequence: CASSKTEPGNTIYF.

The chain carries TRBV13 and TRBJ2-7, with TRBD2 matching 8 bases. With V trimmed by 5 bases and J by 0 bases, 12 bases remained unmatched. The germline CDR1 and CDR2 sequences are PRHDT and FYEKMQ (reference sequence). The CDR3 contains 17 residues. The CDR3, as DNA: TGTGCCAGCAGCCCTCGGGGGGGGGATCACCCCTCCTACGAGCAGTACTTC. Translating gives CASSPRGGDHPSYEQYF.

The CDR3 loop is CASSLSGGGYTGELFF. CDR3 sequence (DNA): TGTGCCAGCTCCCTTAGCGGGGGCGGGTACACCGGGGAGCTGTTTTTT. The chain couples TRBV25-1 to TRBJ2-2, with 9 bases aligning to TRBD2. Germline V gives CDR1 MGHDK, CDR2 SYGVNS. The CDR3 covers 16 residues. V shed 8 bases, J shed 3 bases, and the junction held 10 bases outside the gene matches.